The 14 T cell receptor beta chains reported below all come from one sample, sequenced in a study of OX40 agonist ivuxolimab in advanced cancers. The protocol was immunoSEQ multiplex PCR, while the TCRdb copy is restricted to in-frame clones and leaves out a portion. The data hold approximately 31,000 clones, with 89% observed a single time. The sample here was CD4+ or CD8+ T cells sorted from blood, taken in a trial of the OX40 agonist ivuxolimab. Receptors were obtained from an adult with an advanced solid tumor such as melanoma, head and neck, liver or kidney cancer.

This chain links TRBV27 with TRBJ2-7; 9 bases agree with TRBD1. CDR1 and CDR2 (germline): MNHEY, SMNVEV (reference sequence). The CDR3 is 13 residues long. The trim removed 5 bases at V and 3 bases at J, leaving 2 bases unmatched. CDR3: CASSPGQGYEQYF. The CDR3 nucleotides are TGTGCCAGCAGTCCGGGACAGGGCTACGAGCAGTACTTC.

This sequence joins TRBV6-5 and TRBJ1-1; D perhaps matches TRBD1 (5 bases). CDR1 and CDR2 (germline): MNHEY, SVGAGI. The CDR3 has 14 residues. Trimming shortened V by 4 bases and J by 2 bases, and 11 bases separated the two germline ends. The CDR3 reads CASSLGRGNTEAFF. DNA for the CDR3: TGTGCCAGCAGTTTGGGGCGGGGTAACACTGAAGCTTTCTTT.

The rearrangement joins TRBV11-2 to TRBJ2-3; D might be TRBD2 (6 bases). Germline-derived CDR1 and CDR2 are SGHAT and FQNNGV. CDR3 length: 15 residues. Trimming took off 3 bases at V and 2 bases at J, with 12 bases between the two ends. The CDR3 DNA sequence: TGTGCCAGCAGCTTCCGGGACTCTGTCACAGATACGCAGTATTTT. It translates to CASSFRDSVTDTQYF.

The chain uses TRBV7-9 and TRBJ2-7; 8 nucleotides agree with TRBD1. After removal of 5 bases from V and 0 bases from J, the junction contained 12 bases not matched to a gene. This CDR3 region has 17 residues. Germline V gives CDR1 SEHNR, CDR2 FQNEAQ (reference sequence). In DNA form, the CDR3 reads TGTGCCAGCAGCCCCCGCCCGGACAGGGCAAGCTCCTACGAGCAGTACTTC. Translation gives CASSPRPDRASSYEQYF.

This clone appeared a single time. V usage is TRBV27 and J usage is TRBJ1-1; 8 bases agree with TRBD1. Germline V lookup: CDR1 MNHEY, CDR2 SMNVEV (reference sequence). The CDR3 length is 12 residues. V gave up 6 bases and J gave up 6 bases; unmatched junction bases: 3. The CDR3 sequence: CASSTQGAEAFF. CDR3 sequence (DNA): TGTGCCAGCAGCACACAGGGGGCTGAAGCTTTCTTT.

This chain joins TRBV2 and TRBJ2-7; TRBD1 agrees at 9 bases. CDR1 and CDR2 (germline): SNHLY, FYNNEI. With V trimmed by 9 bases and J by 0 bases, 6 bases remained unmatched. CDR3 length: 14 residues. The CDR3 loop reads CASGRDRASYEQYF. The DNA of the CDR3 is TGTGCCAGTGGCCGGGACAGGGCCTCCTACGAGCAGTACTTC.

V is TRBV25-1 and J is TRBJ2-1; D is unclear. The CDR3 has 13 amino acids. Germline loops: CDR1 MGHDK, CDR2 SYGVNS. Trimming stripped 5 bases from V and 0 bases from J, with 5 bases between. This CDR3 reads CASSLSSYNEQFF. CDR3 in DNA: TGTGCCAGCAGTTTGAGCTCCTACAATGAGCAGTTCTTC.

This chain links TRBV27 with TRBJ1-1, with D tentatively TRBD1 (5 bases). This CDR3 has 14 residues. Germline values: CDR1 MNHEY, CDR2 SMNVEV (reference sequence). The V and J ends lost 0 bases and 3 bases respectively, with 8 bases between them. As DNA, the CDR3 is TGTGCCAGCAGTTTATCAGGGGTGTACACTGAAGCTTTCTTT. Its protein is CASSLSGVYTEAFF.

This clone is a singleton in its sample. V gene TRBV19 combines with J gene TRBJ1-3, with TRBD1 as a possible D gene (5 bases). This CDR3 spans 18 amino acids. With 2 bases removed from V and 0 bases from J, the gap between germline ends came to 17 bases. CDR1 is LNHDA, CDR2 SQIVND, per germline (reference sequence). The CDR3 loop is CASSISGGSPLSGNTIYF. In DNA, the CDR3 is TGTGCCAGTAGTATATCCGGGGGGAGCCCTCTCTCTGGAAACACCATATATTTT. The whole variable domain, remainder taken from reference TRBV19 and TRBJ1-3, is DGGITQSPKYLFRKEGQNVTLSCEQNLNHDAMYWYRQDPGQGLRLIYYSQIVNDFQKGDIAEGYSVSREKKESFPLTVTSAQKNPTAFYLCASSISGGSPLSGNTIYFGEGSWLTVV.

The chain links TRBV11-2 to TRBJ2-1; 10 bases are shared with TRBD2. The V segment lost 3 bases and the J segment 6 bases; nucleotides outside the gene matches: 5. CDR1 SGHAT and CDR2 FQNNGV come from the germline V gene. This CDR3 contains 15 residues. The CDR3 DNA reads as TGTGCCAGCAGCTTGGGGCTAGCGGGAGTCAATGAGCAGTTCTTC. Protein sequence: CASSLGLAGVNEQFF.

The rearrangement uses TRBV28 and TRBJ1-2; 8 bases are shared with TRBD1. Germline V gives CDR1 MDHEN, CDR2 SYDVKM. The CDR3 consists of 14 residues. Unmatched junction bases numbered 7, after V lost 5 bases and J lost 5 bases. The CDR3 sequence is CASSGTGYLYGYTF. For the CDR3, the DNA is TGTGCCAGCAGTGGGACAGGTTACCTATATGGCTACACCTTC.

The chain links TRBV2 to TRBJ2-7; tentatively, D is TRBD2 (5 bases). The V end lost 9 bases, the J end lost 2 bases, and 11 bases lay between the germline ends. The germline V gene encodes CDR1 SNHLY and CDR2 FYNNEI. This CDR3 has 12 amino acids. The CDR3 nucleotides are TGTGCCAGAGCTGGGAGCGCCTACGAGCAGTACTTC. It translates to CARAGSAYEQYF.

This chain connects TRBV27 to TRBJ1-5; D is perhaps TRBD1 (6 bases). CDR3 size: 15 residues. CDR1 and CDR2 from the germline V gene are MNHEY and SMNVEV (reference sequence). V was pared by 2 bases and J by 4 bases, with 12 bases between. The CDR3 loop reads CASSLVGGPNQPQHF. CDR3 nucleotide sequence: TGTGCCAGCAGTTTAGTGGGGGGCCCAAATCAGCCCCAGCATTTT.

This clone occurred a few times. The V gene is TRBV10-1, the J gene TRBJ2-7; D gene uncertain. Germline CDR1 reads WNHNN; CDR2 reads SYGVQD (reference sequence). CDR3 length equals 12 residues. V dropped 2 bases and J dropped 3 bases, with 5 bases sitting between them. CDR3 DNA sequence: TGCGCCAGCAGTGAGGCGAACTACGAGCAGTACTTC. Translation gives CASSEANYEQYF.